The 20 T cell receptor beta chains below come from one sample, sequenced in a study of blood T cells in healthy people across ages. The second PCR ran about 6 to 11 cycles with a sample-barcoded 5' primer and J-beta primers. TCRdb re-analysed the 5' RACE reads in MiXCR, keeping a single row per CDR3 protein. The sample includes some 760,000 distinct CDR3 sequences, around 25% of them seen just once. The data also belong to a second study, concerning T cells of mothers and their children.

The sample was blood. These receptors were obtained from a boy younger than 18 in good health.

The chain couples TRBV28 to TRBJ1-5; D might be TRBD1 (5 bases). V lost 1 base, J lost 7 bases, and 14 bases lay in between. The length of the CDR3 is 15 residues. Germline values: CDR1 MDHEN, CDR2 SYDVKM. Written as DNA, the CDR3 is TGTGCCAGCAGTTTATATAGGGGAGGTCTGCAGCCCCAGCATTTT. Its translation: CASSLYRGGLQPQHF. The whole variable domain, remainder taken from reference TRBV28 and TRBJ1-5, is DVKVTQSSRYLVKRTGEKVFLECVQDMDHENMFWYRQDPGLGLRLIYFSYDVKMKEKGDIPEGYSVSREKKERFSLILESASTNQTSMYLCASSLYRGGLQPQHFGDGTRLSIL.

This clonotype was seen at least ten times. The chain uses TRBV29-1 and TRBJ1-5; 8 bases map to TRBD1. Germline lookup yields CDR1 SQVTM and CDR2 ANQGSEA. The CDR3 covers 13 residues. V dropped 6 bases and J dropped 4; count of bases not matched to a gene: 5. The CDR3 spells CSVGTGGNQPQHF. The DNA for the CDR3 is TGCAGCGTCGGGACAGGTGGAAATCAGCCCCAGCATTTT.

There are a few counts of this clonotype. This rearrangement joins TRBV9 to TRBJ1-1; 11 bases fit TRBD1. CDR1 and CDR2 from the germline V gene are SGDLS and YYNGEE. The CDR3 runs to 14 residues. Trimming cost V 3 bases and J 3 bases; bases outside gene matches: 1. The CDR3 loop is CASSAGQGDTEAFF. The DNA of the CDR3 is TGTGCCAGCAGCGCGGGACAGGGGGACACTGAAGCTTTCTTT.

The sample holds a few counts of this clonotype. This chain links TRBV7-9 with TRBJ2-2; D unresolved. From germline, CDR1 is SEHNR and CDR2 FQNEAQ (reference sequence). CDR3 length equals 14 residues. Trimming stripped 1 base from V and 10 bases from J, with 13 bases between. Written as DNA, the CDR3 is TGTGCCAGCAGCTTAGTGCGCGGTTTAGAGGAGCTGTTTTTT. Translated, it gives CASSLVRGLEELFF.

This clonotype has ten or more counts. The junction departs from germline at one end; a sequencing error may be responsible. The chain combines TRBV20-1 with TRBJ2-5, with TRBD1 identical over 8 bases. Germline-derived CDR1 and CDR2 are DFQATT and SNEGSKA (reference sequence). This CDR3 spans 17 amino acids. The CDR3 DNA sequence: TGCAGTGCCAGAGGAGGACAGGGTGCCAAGATGGGAGAGACCCAGTACTTC. As protein: CSARGGQGAKMGETQYF.

This clonotype was seen a handful of times. The chain recombines TRBV7-3 with TRBJ2-5; no clear D. The DNA end is a closer match to TRBJ2-1, so the J assignment may be wrong. Germline V gene data show CDR1 as SGHTA and CDR2 as FQGTGA. This CDR3 spans 15 amino acids. The CDR3: CASSLNVATGVEQFF. CDR3 nucleotide sequence: TGTGCCAGCAGCTTAAATGTGGCTACGGGCGTTGAGCAGTTCTTC.

The table lists this clonotype with a few counts. The gene calls are TRBV5-5 and TRBJ1-1; D unclear. With 0 bases removed from V and 10 bases from J, the gap between germline ends came to 10 bases. Germline assignment: CDR1 SGHKS and CDR2 YYEKEE (reference sequence). This CDR3 spans 12 amino acids. CDR3 bases: TGTGCCAGCAGCTTGGTAACGGGTATAGCTTTCTTT. Translating it yields CASSLVTGIAFF.

This chain joins TRBV6-1 and TRBJ2-1, with TRBD1 as a possible D gene (5 bases). Germline V gives CDR1 MNHNS, CDR2 SASEGT. Trimming shortened V by 7 bases and J by 0 bases, and 7 bases separated the two germline ends. The CDR3 length is 13 residues. The CDR3 reads CASTRDSYNEQFF. DNA of the CDR3: TGTGCCAGCACCAGGGACTCCTACAATGAGCAGTTCTTC.

This chain uses TRBV28 with TRBJ1-3, with a tentative D call TRBD1 (6 bases). The CDR3 runs 17 residues. CDR1 and CDR2 from the germline V gene are MDHEN and SYDVKM. Trimming left V 6 bases short and J 1 base short, with 19 bases between. The CDR3 nucleotides read TGTGCCAGCAGCCCCGACCGGGACATATTATCTGGAAACACCATATATTTT. Amino acids: CASSPDRDILSGNTIYF.

The chain is built from TRBV6-1 and TRBJ2-3; D uncertain. The V gene lost 5 bases and the J gene lost 4 bases, with 19 bases spanning the gap. The CDR3 is 16 amino acids. Germline assignment: CDR1 MNHNS and CDR2 SASEGT. The CDR3 loop reads CASSQSGLLGSDTQYF. The CDR3 region has the DNA TGTGCCAGCAGTCAATCGGGCCTCCTTGGCTCAGATACGCAGTATTTT.

The rearrangement uses TRBV10-3 and TRBJ1-2; D is undetermined. CDR1 and CDR2 from the germline V gene are ENHRY and SYGVKD. CDR3 length equals 13 residues. The V gene lost 2 bases and the J gene lost 0 bases, with 4 bases spanning the gap. The CDR3 nucleotides read TGTGCCATCAGTGAGACAGCTAACTATGGCTACACCTTC. It yields the protein CAISETANYGYTF.

This clonotype was seen more than once but under ten times. The V call is TRBV7-9, the J call TRBJ1-1; unclear D gene. V lost 1 base, J lost 3 bases, and 12 bases lay in between. Germline CDR1 reads SEHNR; CDR2 reads FQNEAQ (reference sequence). The CDR3 is 15 residues long. CDR3 loop: CASSLDYPGDTEAFF. DNA of the CDR3: TGTGCCAGCAGCTTAGATTACCCGGGAGACACTGAAGCTTTCTTT.

The chain joins TRBV4-3 to TRBJ2-2, with 8 positions matching TRBD2. From germline, CDR1 is LGHNA and CDR2 YSLEER. J gave up 6 bases and V 3 bases, and 3 bases lay outside the gene matches. The CDR3 extends over 14 amino acids. The DNA for the CDR3 is TGCGCCAGCAGCCAGGGACTAGGCGCCGGGGAGCTGTTTTTT. It is translated as CASSQGLGAGELFF.

The sample holds a few counts of this clonotype. This rearrangement joins TRBV7-2 to TRBJ2-1, with D maybe TRBD2 (5 bases). This CDR3 has 16 residues. V was pared by 4 bases and J by 0 bases, with 13 bases between. Germline CDR1 reads SGHTA; CDR2 reads FQGNSA. The CDR3 DNA reads TGTGCCAGCAGCTCGGACTTTTTAAGCTCCTACAATGAGCAGTTCTTC. This sequence encodes CASSSDFLSSYNEQFF.

The V and J genes are TRBV11-2 and TRBJ2-7, with a possible D match to TRBD2 (6 bases). V lost 7 bases and J lost 3, with 13 bases in between. The CDR3 is 13 amino acids. The germline gives CDR1 SGHAT, CDR2 FQNNGV. The CDR3 is CASNRAGGYEQYF. In DNA, the CDR3 is TGTGCCAGCAACCGGGCCGGGGGCTACGAGCAGTACTTC.

The V gene is TRBV21-1, the J gene TRBJ1-5; the D call of TRBD1 is as the table states it, not checked on the DNA. TRBV21-1 constitutes a pseudogene. The CDR3 has 16 residues. CDR3 sequence (DNA): TGTGCCAGCAGCAAAGAAGAGGGGACAGAGAATCAGCCCCAGCATTTT. This translates into CASSKEEGTENQPQHF.

The V call is TRBV29-1, the J call TRBJ2-2; D is unclear. The germline V and J ends were trimmed by 0 bases and 8 bases, with 7 bases remaining between them. The CDR3 length is 12 residues. Looked up from germline, CDR1 is SQVTM and CDR2 is ANQGSEA. This CDR3 is CSVEELSGELFF. DNA of the CDR3: TGCAGCGTTGAAGAGCTTTCGGGGGAGCTGTTTTTT.

The genes are TRBV14 and TRBJ2-5; D is unclear. Trimming left V 3 bases short and J 5 bases short, with 13 bases between. Germline CDR1 reads SGHDN; CDR2 reads FVKESK. This CDR3 has 14 residues. The CDR3, as DNA: TGTGCCAGCAGCCATCGACTCCCCGGGGAGACCCAGTACTTC. Protein: CASSHRLPGETQYF.

The rearrangement uses TRBV28 and TRBJ2-1; no definite D call. Germline lookup yields CDR1 MDHEN and CDR2 SYDVKM. The CDR3 is made up of 15 amino acids. The V end was cut by 7 bases, the J end by 0 bases, with 13 bases between. The CDR3 region is CASMRTGGSYNEQFF. CDR3 coding DNA: TGTGCCAGCATGAGGACCGGTGGCTCCTACAATGAGCAGTTCTTC. Variable domain in full (rest from reference TRBV28 and TRBJ2-1): DVKVTQSSRYLVKRTGEKVFLECVQDMDHENMFWYRQDPGLGLRLIYFSYDVKMKEKGDIPEGYSVSREKKERFSLILESASTNQTSMYLCASMRTGGSYNEQFFGPGTRLTVL.

V gene TRBV4-2 combines with J gene TRBJ1-6, with TRBD1 matching 11 bases. CDR1 is LGHNA and CDR2 is YNFKEQ in the germline V gene. The CDR3 is 16 amino acids. V gave up 0 bases and J gave up 13 bases; unmatched junction bases: 8. The CDR3 nucleotides are TGTGCCAGCAGCCAAGAAAGGGACAGGGGGAGATCGCCCCTCCACTTT. The encoded protein is CASSQERDRGRSPLHF.